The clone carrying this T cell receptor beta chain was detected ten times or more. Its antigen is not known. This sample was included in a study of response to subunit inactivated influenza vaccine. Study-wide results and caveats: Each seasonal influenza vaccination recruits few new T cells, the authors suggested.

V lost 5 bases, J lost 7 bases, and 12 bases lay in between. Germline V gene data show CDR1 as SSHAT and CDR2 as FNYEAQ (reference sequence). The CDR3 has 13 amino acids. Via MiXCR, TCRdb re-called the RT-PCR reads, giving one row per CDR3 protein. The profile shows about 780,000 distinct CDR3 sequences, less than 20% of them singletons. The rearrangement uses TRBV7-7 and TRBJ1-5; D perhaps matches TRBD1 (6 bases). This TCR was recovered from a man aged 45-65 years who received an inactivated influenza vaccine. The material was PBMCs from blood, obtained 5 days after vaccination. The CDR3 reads CASSRDIGQPQHF. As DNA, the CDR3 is TGTGCCAGCAGCAGGGACATCGGGCAGCCCCAGCATTTT. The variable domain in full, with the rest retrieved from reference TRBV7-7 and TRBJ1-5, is GAGVSQSPRYKVTKRGQDVTLRCDPISSHATLYWYQQALGQGPEFLTYFNYEAQPDKSGLPSDRFSAERPEGSISTLTIQRTEQRDSAMYRCASSRDIGQPQHFGDGTRLSIL.